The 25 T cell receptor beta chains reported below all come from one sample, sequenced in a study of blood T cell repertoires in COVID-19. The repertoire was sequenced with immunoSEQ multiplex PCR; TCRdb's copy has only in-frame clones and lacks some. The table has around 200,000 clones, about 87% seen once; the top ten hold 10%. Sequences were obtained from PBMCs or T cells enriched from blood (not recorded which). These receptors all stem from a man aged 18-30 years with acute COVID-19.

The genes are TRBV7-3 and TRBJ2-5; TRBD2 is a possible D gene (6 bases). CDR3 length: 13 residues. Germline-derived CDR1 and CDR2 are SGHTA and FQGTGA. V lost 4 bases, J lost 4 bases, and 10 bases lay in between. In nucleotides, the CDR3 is TGTGCCAGCAGCTACCGGGGAGGAGAGACCCAGTACTTC. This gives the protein CASSYRGGETQYF.

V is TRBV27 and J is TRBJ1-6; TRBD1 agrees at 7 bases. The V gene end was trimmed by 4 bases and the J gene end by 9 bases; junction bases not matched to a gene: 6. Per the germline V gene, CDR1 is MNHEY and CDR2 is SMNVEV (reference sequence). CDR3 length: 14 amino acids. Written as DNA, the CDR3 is TGTGCCAGCAGTTACAGGGGCCGGGTTTCACCCCTCCACTTT. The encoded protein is CASSYRGRVSPLHF.

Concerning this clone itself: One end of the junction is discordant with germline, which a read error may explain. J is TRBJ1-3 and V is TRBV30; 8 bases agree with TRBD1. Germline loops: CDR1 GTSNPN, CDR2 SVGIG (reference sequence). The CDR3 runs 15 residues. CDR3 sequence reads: CAWSVQGDSGNTIYF. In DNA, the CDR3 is TGTGCCTGGAGTGTACAGGGGGACTCTGGGAACACCATATATTTT.

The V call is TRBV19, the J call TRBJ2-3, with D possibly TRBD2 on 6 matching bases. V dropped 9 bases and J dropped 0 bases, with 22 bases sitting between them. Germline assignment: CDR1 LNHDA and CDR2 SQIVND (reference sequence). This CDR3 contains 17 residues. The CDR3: CASFAGRRGLSTDTQYF. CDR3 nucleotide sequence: TGTGCCAGCTTTGCGGGAAGAAGGGGTCTAAGCACAGATACGCAGTATTTT.

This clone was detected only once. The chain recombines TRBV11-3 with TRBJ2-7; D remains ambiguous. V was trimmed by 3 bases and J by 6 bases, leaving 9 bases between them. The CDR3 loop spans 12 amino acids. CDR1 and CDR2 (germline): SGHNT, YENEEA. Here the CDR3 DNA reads TGTGCCAGCAGCTTTCGCAGTGGCGAGCAGTACTTC. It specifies CASSFRSGEQYF.

CDR3 in DNA: TGTGCCAGCAGCGATCGGGACAGGGGGCAAGAGACCCAGTACTTC. It yields the protein CASSDRDRGQETQYF. This sequence joins TRBV7-9 and TRBJ2-5, with TRBD1 matching over 11 bases. The germline gives CDR1 SEHNR, CDR2 FQNEAQ (reference sequence). The J segment lost 2 bases and the V segment lost 5 bases, leaving 4 bases of the junction unmatched. This CDR3 is 15 amino acids long.

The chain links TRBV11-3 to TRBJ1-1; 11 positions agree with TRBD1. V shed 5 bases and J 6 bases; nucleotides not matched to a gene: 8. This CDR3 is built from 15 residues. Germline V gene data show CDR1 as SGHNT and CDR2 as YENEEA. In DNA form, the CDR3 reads TGTGCCAGCAGCGCCCGGACAGGGGGCTTGGCTGAAGCTTTCTTT. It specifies CASSARTGGLAEAFF.

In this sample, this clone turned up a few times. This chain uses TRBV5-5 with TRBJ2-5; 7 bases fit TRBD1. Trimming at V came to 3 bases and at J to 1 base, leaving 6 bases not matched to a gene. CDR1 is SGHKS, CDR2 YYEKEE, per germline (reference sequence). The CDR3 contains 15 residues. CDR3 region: CASSSQGTFQETQYF. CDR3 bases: TGTGCCAGCAGCTCACAGGGGACATTCCAAGAGACCCAGTACTTC.

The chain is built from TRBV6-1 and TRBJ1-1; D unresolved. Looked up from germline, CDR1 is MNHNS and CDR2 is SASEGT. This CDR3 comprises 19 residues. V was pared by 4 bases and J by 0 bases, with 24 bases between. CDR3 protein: CASSVWPQAGSMMNTEAFF. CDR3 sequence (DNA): TGTGCCAGCAGTGTATGGCCCCAGGCAGGATCCATGATGAACACTGAAGCTTTCTTT.

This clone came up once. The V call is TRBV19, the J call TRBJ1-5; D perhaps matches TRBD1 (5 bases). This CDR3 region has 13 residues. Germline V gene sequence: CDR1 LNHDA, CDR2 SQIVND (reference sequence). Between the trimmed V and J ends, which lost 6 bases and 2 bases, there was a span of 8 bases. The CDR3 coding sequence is TGTGCCAGTAGAGGGGAGGGCAATCAGCCCCAGCATTTT. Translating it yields CASRGEGNQPQHF.

DNA for the CDR3: TGTGCCAGCAGGCCGGGACTAAACACTGAAGCTTTCTTT. This sequence encodes CASRPGLNTEAFF. This chain links TRBV2 with TRBJ1-1; a weak D match, TRBD1 (5 bases). Per the germline V gene, CDR1 is SNHLY and CDR2 is FYNNEI. This CDR3 spans 13 amino acids. Between the trimmed V and J ends, which lost 6 bases and 2 bases, there was a span of 10 bases.

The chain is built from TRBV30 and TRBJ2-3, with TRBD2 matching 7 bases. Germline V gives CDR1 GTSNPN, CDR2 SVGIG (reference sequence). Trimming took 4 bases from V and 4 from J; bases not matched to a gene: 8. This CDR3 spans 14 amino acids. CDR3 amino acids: CAWTSGTGADTQYF. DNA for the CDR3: TGTGCCTGGACGAGCGGGACGGGGGCAGATACGCAGTATTTT.

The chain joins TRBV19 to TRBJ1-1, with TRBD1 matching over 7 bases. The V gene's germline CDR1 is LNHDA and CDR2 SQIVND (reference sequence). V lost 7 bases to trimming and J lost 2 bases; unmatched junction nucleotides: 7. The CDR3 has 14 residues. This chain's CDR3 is CASTTGTANTEAFF. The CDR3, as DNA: TGTGCCAGTACCACTGGGACAGCTAACACTGAAGCTTTCTTT.

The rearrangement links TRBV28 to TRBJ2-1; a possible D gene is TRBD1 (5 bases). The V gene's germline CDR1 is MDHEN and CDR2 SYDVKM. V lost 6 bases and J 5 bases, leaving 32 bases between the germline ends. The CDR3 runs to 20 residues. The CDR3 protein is CASSLTPPFLDNSRHNEQFF. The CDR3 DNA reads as TGTGCCAGCAGCCTTACTCCCCCCTTCCTGGACAACTCTAGACACAATGAGCAGTTCTTC.

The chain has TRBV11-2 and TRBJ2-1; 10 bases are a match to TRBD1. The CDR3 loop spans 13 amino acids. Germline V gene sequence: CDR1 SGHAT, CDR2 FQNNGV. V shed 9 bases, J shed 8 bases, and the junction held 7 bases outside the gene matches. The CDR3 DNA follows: TGTGCCAGTACCGGACAGGGGGTCTATGAGCAGTTCTTC. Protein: CASTGQGVYEQFF.

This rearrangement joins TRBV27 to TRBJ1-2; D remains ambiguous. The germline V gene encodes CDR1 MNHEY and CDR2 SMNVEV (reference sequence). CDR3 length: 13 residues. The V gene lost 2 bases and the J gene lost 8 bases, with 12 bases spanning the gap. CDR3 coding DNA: TGTGCCAGCAGTTTACGAATGGGCAAAGGCTACACCTTC. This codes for CASSLRMGKGYTF.

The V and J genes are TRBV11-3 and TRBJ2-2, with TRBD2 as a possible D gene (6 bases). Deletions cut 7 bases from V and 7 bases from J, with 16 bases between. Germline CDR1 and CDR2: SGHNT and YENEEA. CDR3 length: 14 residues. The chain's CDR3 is CASNGLAWGGELFF. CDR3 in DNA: TGTGCCAGCAACGGTCTAGCGTGGGGCGGGGAGCTGTTTTTT.

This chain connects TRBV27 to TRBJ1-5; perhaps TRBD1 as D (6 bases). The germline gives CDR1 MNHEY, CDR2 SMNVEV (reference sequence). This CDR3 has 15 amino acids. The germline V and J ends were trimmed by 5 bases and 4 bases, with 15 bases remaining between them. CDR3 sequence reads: CASSPVTGANQPQHF. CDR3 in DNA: TGTGCCAGCAGTCCCGTGACAGGTGCTAATCAGCCCCAGCATTTT.

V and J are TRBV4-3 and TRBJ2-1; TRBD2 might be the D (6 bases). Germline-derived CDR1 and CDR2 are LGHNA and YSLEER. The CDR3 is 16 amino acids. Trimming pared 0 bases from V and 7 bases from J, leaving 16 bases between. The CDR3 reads CASSQDFGTSRNEQFF. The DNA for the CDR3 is TGCGCCAGCAGCCAAGATTTTGGGACTTCTAGAAATGAGCAGTTCTTC.

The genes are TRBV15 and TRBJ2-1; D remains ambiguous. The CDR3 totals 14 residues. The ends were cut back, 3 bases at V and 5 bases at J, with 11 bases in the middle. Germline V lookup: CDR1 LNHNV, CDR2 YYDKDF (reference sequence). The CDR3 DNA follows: TGTGCCACCAGCAGCGTCCATAGTAACAATGAGCAGTTCTTC. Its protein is CATSSVHSNNEQFF.

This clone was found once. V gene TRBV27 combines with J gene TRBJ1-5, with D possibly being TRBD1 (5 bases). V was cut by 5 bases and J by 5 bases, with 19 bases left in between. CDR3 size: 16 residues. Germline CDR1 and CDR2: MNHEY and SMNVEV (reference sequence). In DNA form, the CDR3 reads TGTGCCAGCAGTCTGATTGGGGGGAGGTTGGATCAGCCCCAGCATTTT. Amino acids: CASSLIGGRLDQPQHF.

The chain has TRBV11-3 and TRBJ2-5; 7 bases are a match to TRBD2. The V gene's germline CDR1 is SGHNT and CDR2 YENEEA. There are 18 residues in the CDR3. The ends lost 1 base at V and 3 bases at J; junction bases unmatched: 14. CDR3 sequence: CASSLGTPGEGPEETQYF. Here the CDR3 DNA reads TGTGCCAGCAGCTTAGGAACTCCGGGGGAGGGCCCGGAAGAGACCCAGTACTTC.

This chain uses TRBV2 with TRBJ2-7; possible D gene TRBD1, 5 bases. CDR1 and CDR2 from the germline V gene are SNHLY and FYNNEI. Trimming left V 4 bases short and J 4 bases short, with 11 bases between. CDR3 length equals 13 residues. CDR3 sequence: CASSVDRGYEQYF. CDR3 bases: TGTGCCAGCAGTGTTGATAGGGGTTACGAGCAGTACTTC. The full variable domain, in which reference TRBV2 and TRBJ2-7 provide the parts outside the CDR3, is EPEVTQTPSHQVTQMGQEVILRCVPISNHLYFYWYRQILGQKVEFLVSFYNNEISEKSEIFDDQFSVERPDGSNFTLKIRSTKLEDSAMYFCASSVDRGYEQYFGPGTRLTVT.

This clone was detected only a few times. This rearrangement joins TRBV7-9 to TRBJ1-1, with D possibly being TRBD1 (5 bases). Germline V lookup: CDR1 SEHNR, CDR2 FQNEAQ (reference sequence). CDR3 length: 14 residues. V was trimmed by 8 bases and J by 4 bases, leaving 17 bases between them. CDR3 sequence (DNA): TGTGCCAGCGGTTGGGAGGGGTCGGGCACTGAAGCTTTCTTT. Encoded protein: CASGWEGSGTEAFF.

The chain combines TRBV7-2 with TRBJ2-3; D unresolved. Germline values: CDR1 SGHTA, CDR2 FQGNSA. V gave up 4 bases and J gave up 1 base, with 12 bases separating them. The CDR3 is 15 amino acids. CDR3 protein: CASSSTYTRTDTQYF. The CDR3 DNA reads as TGTGCCAGCAGCTCCACCTATACTCGCACAGATACGCAGTATTTT. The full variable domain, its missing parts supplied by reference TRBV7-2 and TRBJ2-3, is GAGVSQSPSNKVTEKGKDVELRCDPISGHTALYWYRQSLGQGLEFLIYFQGNSAPDKSGLPSDRFSAERTGGSVSTLTIQRTQQEDSAVYLCASSSTYTRTDTQYFGPGTRLTVL.